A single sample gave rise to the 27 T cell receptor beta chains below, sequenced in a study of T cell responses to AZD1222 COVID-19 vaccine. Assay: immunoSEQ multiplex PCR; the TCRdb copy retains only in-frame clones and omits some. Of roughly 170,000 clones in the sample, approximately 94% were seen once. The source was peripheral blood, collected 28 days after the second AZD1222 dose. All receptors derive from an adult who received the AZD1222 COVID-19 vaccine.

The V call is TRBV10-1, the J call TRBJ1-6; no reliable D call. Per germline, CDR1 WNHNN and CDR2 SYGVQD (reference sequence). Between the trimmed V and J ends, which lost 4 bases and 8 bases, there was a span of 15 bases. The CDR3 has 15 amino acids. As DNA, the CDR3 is TGCGCCAGCAGTGGAGGATTAATGGGTGATTCACCCCTCCACTTT. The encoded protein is CASSGGLMGDSPLHF.

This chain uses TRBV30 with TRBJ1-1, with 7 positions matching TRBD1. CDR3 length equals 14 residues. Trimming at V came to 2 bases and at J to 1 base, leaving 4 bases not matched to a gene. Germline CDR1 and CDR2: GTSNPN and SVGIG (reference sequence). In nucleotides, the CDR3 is TGTGCCTGGAGTACGGGACAGCCGAACACTGAAGCTTTCTTT. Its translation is CAWSTGQPNTEAFF.

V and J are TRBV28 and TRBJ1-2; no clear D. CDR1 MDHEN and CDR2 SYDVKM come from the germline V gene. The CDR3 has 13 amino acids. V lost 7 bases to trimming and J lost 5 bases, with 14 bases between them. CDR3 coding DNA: TGTGCCAGCACGAAGCCAGGCATTTATGGCTACACCTTC. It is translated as CASTKPGIYGYTF.

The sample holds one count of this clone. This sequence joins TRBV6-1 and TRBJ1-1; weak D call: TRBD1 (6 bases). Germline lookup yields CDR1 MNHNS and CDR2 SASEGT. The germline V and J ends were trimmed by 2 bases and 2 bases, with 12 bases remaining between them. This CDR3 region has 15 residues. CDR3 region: CASSERRTVNTEAFF. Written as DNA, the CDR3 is TGTGCCAGCAGTGAACGCAGGACAGTAAACACTGAAGCTTTCTTT.

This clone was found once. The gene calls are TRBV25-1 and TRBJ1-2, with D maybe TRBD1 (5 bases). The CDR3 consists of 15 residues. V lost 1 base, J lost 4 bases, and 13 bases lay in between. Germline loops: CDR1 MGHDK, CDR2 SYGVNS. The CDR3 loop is CASSEWGSTIYGYTF. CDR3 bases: TGTGCCAGCAGTGAATGGGGGTCCACCATCTATGGCTACACCTTC.

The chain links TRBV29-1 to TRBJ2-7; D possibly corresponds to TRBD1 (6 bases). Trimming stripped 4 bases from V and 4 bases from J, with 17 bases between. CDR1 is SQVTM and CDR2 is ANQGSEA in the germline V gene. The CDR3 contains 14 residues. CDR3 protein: CSVAQGTGKYEQYF. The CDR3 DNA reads TGCAGCGTTGCCCAGGGGACGGGGAAATACGAGCAGTACTTC.

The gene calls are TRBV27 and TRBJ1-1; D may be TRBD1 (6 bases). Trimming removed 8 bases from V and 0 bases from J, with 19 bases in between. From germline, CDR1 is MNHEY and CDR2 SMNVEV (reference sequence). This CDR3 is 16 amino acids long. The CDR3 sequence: CASLSRLRGMNTEAFF. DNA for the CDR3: TGTGCCAGCTTATCTCGACTCAGGGGTATGAACACTGAAGCTTTCTTT.

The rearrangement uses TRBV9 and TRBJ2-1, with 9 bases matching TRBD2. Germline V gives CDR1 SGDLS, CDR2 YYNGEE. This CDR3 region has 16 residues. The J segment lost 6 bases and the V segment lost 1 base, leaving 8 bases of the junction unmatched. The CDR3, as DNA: TGTGCCAGCAGCGTAAAATCGCTAGCGGGGCCCAATGAGCAGTTCTTC. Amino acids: CASSVKSLAGPNEQFF.

CDR3 DNA: TGCAGCGTTTTCCGTGGAAACACCATATATTTT. Protein product: CSVFRGNTIYF. The V and J genes are TRBV29-1 and TRBJ1-3, with D hard to call. The germline V gene encodes CDR1 SQVTM and CDR2 ANQGSEA. This CDR3 spans 11 amino acids. V was pared by 5 bases and J by 3 bases, with 5 bases between.

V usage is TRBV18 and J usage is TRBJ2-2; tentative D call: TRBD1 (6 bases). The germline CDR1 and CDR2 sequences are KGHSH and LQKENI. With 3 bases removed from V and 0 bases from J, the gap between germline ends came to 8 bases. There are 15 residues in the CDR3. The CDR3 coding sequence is TGTGCCAGCTCACCCGGGACAACGAACACCGGGGAGCTGTTTTTT. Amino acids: CASSPGTTNTGELFF. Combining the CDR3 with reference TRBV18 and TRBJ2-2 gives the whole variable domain NAGVMQNPRHLVRRRGQEARLRCSPMKGHSHVYWYRQLPEEGLKFMVYLQKENIIDESGMPKERFSAEFPKEGPSILRIQQVVRGDSAAYFCASSPGTTNTGELFFGEGSRLTVL.

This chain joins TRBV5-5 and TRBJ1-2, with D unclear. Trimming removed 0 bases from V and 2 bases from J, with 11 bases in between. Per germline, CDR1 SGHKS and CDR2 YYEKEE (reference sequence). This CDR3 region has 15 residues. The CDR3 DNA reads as TGTGCCAGCAGCTTGGCCGCCGACTTGAACTATGGCTACACCTTC. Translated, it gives CASSLAADLNYGYTF.

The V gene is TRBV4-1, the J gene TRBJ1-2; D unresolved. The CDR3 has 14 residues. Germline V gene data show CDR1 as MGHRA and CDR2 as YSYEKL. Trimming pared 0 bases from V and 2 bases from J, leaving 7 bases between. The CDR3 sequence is CASSQDPGNYGYTF. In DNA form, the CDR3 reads TGCGCCAGCAGCCAAGATCCGGGCAACTATGGCTACACCTTC.

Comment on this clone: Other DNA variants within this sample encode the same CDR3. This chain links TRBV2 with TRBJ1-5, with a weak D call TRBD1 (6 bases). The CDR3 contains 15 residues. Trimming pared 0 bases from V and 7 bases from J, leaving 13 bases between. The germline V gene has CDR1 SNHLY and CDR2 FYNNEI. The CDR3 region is CASSEARGAGQPQHF. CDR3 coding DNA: TGTGCCAGCAGTGAAGCGCGGGGGGCAGGCCAGCCCCAGCATTTT.

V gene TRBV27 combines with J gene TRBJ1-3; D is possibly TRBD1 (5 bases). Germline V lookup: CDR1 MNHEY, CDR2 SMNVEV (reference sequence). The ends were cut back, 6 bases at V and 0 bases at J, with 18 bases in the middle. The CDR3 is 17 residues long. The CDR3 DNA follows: TGTGCCAGCAGCCTAACGGCGGTGACAGACTCTGGAAACACCATATATTTT. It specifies CASSLTAVTDSGNTIYF.

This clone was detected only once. The CDR3 reads CASSLPPRGYGYTF. CDR3 DNA sequence: TGTGCCAGCAGTTTACCCCCCCGAGGCTATGGCTACACCTTC. This chain joins TRBV28 and TRBJ1-2, with D uncertain. CDR3 length: 14 amino acids. Germline lookup yields CDR1 MDHEN and CDR2 SYDVKM. The germline V and J ends were trimmed by 2 bases and 4 bases, with 11 bases remaining between them.

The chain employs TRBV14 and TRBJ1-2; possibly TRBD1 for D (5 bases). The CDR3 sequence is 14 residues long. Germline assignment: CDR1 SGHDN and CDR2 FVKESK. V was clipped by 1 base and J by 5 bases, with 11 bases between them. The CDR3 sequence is CASSQVGTRYGYTF. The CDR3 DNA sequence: TGTGCCAGCAGCCAAGTCGGGACGCGATATGGCTACACCTTC.

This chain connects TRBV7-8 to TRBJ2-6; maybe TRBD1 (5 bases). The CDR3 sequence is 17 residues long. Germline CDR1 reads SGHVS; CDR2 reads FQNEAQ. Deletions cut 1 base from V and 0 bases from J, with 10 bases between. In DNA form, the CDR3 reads TGTGCCAGCAGCTTAGGGGGCCCCAACTCTGGGGCCAACGTCCTGACTTTC. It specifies CASSLGGPNSGANVLTF.

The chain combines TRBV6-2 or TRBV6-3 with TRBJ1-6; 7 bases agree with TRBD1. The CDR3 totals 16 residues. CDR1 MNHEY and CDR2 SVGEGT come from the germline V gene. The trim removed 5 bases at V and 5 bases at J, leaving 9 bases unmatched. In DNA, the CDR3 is TGTGCCAGCAGTGATATGAACAGGGGAGATAATTCACCCCTCCACTTT. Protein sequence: CASSDMNRGDNSPLHF.

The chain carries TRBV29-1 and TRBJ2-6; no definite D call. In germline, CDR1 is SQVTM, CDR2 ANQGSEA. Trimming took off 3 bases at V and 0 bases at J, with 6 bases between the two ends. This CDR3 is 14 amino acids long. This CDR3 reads CSVDEVSGANVLTF. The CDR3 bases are TGCAGCGTTGATGAAGTCTCTGGGGCCAACGTCCTGACTTTC.

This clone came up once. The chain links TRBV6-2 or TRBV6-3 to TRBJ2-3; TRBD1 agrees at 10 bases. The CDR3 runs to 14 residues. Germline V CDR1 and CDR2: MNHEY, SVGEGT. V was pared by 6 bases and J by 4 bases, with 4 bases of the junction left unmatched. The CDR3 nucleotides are TGTGCCAGCAGCGACAGGGGGCCCCCAGATACGCAGTATTTT. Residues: CASSDRGPPDTQYF.

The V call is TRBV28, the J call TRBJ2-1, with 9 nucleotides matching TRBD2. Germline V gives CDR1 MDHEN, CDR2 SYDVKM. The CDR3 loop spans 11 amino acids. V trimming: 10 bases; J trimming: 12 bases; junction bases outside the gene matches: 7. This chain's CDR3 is CANAQAGGQFF. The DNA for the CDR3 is TGTGCCAACGCTCAAGCGGGAGGGCAGTTCTTC.

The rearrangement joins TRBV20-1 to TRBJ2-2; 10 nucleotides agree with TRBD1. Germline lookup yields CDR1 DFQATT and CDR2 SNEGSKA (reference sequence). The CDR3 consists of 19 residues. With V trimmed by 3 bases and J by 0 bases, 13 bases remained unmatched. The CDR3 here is CSASPGQGTPHSNTGELFF. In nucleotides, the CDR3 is TGCAGTGCTAGTCCGGGACAGGGGACTCCTCATTCGAACACCGGGGAGCTGTTTTTT.

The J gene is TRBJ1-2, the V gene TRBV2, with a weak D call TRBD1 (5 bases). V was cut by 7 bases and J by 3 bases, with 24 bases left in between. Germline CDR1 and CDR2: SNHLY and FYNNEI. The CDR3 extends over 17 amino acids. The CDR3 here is CASTQGRRLFGDYGYTF. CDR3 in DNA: TGTGCCAGCACCCAGGGCCGAAGACTATTTGGAGACTATGGCTACACCTTC.

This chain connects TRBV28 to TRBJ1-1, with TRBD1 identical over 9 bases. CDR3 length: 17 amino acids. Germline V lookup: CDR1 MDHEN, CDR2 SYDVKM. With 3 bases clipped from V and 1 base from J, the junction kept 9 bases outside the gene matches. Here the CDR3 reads CASSLSGTGYWNTEAFF. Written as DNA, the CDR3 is TGTGCCAGCAGTTTGTCCGGGACAGGGTATTGGAACACTGAAGCTTTCTTT.

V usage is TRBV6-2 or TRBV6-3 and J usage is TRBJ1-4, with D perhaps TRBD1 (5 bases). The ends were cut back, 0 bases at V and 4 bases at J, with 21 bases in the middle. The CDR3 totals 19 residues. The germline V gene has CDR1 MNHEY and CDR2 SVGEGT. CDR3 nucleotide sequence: TGTGCCAGCAGTTACTCGCCCTCCCGGGACTTTATACGTAATGAAAAACTGTTTTTT. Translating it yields CASSYSPSRDFIRNEKLFF.

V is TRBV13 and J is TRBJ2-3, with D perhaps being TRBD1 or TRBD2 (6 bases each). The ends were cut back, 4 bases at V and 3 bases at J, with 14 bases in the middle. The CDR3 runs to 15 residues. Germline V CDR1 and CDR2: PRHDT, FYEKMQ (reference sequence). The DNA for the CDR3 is TGTGCCAGCAGCTCAGAGGGGGGAAAGACAGATACGCAGTATTTT. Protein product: CASSSEGGKTDTQYF.

In DNA, the CDR3 is TGTGCCAGCAGCGTAGGGACCTCCACCTACAATGAGCAGTTCTTC. Translation: CASSVGTSTYNEQFF. V usage is TRBV9 and J usage is TRBJ2-1; D gene ambiguous. CDR1 SGDLS and CDR2 YYNGEE come from the germline V gene. CDR3 length: 15 amino acids. V lost 0 bases and J 2 bases, leaving 9 bases between the germline ends.